The 20 T cell receptor beta chains below all came from one sample that was sequenced in a study of blood T cell repertoires in COVID-19. Generated by immunoSEQ multiplex PCR, the TCRdb table keeps only in-frame clones and is missing some. The data contain more than 300,000 clones, around 87% of them singletons. Material: PBMCs or T cells enriched from blood (not recorded which). Source of these receptors: a man aged 35-49 years in a cohort exposed to, infected with or recovered from COVID-19 (not recorded which).

The V gene is TRBV5-1, the J gene TRBJ2-7; 7 bases map to TRBD1. The ends lost 2 bases at V and 1 base at J; junction bases unmatched: 9. This CDR3 contains 16 residues. CDR1 is SGHRS, CDR2 YFSETQ, per germline. The CDR3 is CASSFNLDRPSYEQYF. CDR3 sequence (DNA): TGCGCCAGCAGCTTCAACCTGGACAGGCCTTCCTACGAGCAGTACTTC.

This clone was detected only once. The gene calls are TRBV5-6 and TRBJ1-6; D not resolved. The germline V gene encodes CDR1 SGHDT and CDR2 YYEEEE. This CDR3 is 13 amino acids long. Trimming took 5 bases from V and 14 from J, leaving 17 bases between them. The CDR3 DNA reads TGTGCCAGCAGTCTTCAACGTAGTCAGGCCCTCCACTTT. Encoded protein: CASSLQRSQALHF.

The V gene is TRBV5-1, the J gene TRBJ2-3; D perhaps matches TRBD2 (6 bases). CDR3 length: 14 amino acids. The V and J ends lost 5 bases and 1 base respectively, with 11 bases between them. CDR1 and CDR2 from the germline V gene are SGHRS and YFSETQ. This CDR3 reads CASRPSDRTDTQYF. Written as DNA, the CDR3 is TGCGCCAGCAGGCCTAGCGACCGCACAGATACGCAGTATTTT.

V and J are TRBV5-1 and TRBJ2-7; 13 bases agree with TRBD2. The CDR3 sequence is 16 residues long. Germline V gives CDR1 SGHRS, CDR2 YFSETQ. J was trimmed by 5 bases and V by 0 bases; bases with no gene match: 5. The CDR3 loop is CASSLELAGGPHEQYF. The CDR3 DNA is TGCGCCAGCAGCTTGGAACTAGCGGGAGGGCCGCACGAGCAGTACTTC.

This clone was observed a few times. V is TRBV7-3 and J is TRBJ2-2; no definite D call. Trimming took 4 bases from V and 1 from J, leaving 13 bases between them. The CDR3 has 16 residues. CDR1 and CDR2 (germline): SGHTA, FQGTGA. CDR3 protein: CASSSQLPGNTGELFF. CDR3 in DNA: TGTGCCAGCAGCTCTCAGCTACCAGGGAACACCGGGGAGCTGTTTTTT.

The chain uses TRBV7-2 and TRBJ1-2; TRBD1 matches at 8 bases. Germline V lookup: CDR1 SGHTA, CDR2 FQGNSA. This CDR3 comprises 14 residues. The junction had 8 bases not matched to a gene; V was cut back by 3 bases and J by 8 bases. CDR3 sequence reads: CASSFGQGISGYTF. CDR3 in DNA: TGTGCCAGCAGCTTCGGACAGGGCATTTCGGGCTACACCTTC.

This rearrangement joins TRBV30 to TRBJ1-4; the D gene is possibly TRBD1 (6 bases). The germline CDR1 and CDR2 sequences are GTSNPN and SVGIG (reference sequence). Deletions cut 7 bases from V and 4 bases from J, with 7 bases between. The CDR3 totals 11 residues. CDR3 residues: CASDSNEKLFF. The CDR3, as DNA: TGTGCCTCGGACAGTAATGAAAAACTGTTTTTT.

The genes are TRBV20-1 and TRBJ1-2, with D perhaps matching TRBD1 (5 bases). The CDR3 runs 13 residues. V shed 3 bases and J shed 1 base, with 9 bases lying between them. Per germline, CDR1 DFQATT and CDR2 SNEGSKA (reference sequence). CDR3 DNA: TGCAGTGCTAGTAGGGGATTTAACTATGGCTACACCTTC. It encodes CSASRGFNYGYTF.

V and J are TRBV5-6 and TRBJ1-6; TRBD1 agrees at 10 bases. CDR1 and CDR2 from the germline V gene are SGHDT and YYEEEE. This CDR3 region has 17 residues. The V segment lost 2 bases and the J segment 7 bases; nucleotides outside the gene matches: 9. The CDR3 sequence: CASSFPGQGPGNSPLHF. The CDR3 coding sequence is TGTGCCAGCAGCTTCCCGGGACAGGGGCCTGGGAATTCACCCCTCCACTTT.

The V call is TRBV6-5, the J call TRBJ2-2, with unresolved D. The ends were cut back, 4 bases at V and 8 bases at J, with 8 bases in the middle. Germline loops: CDR1 MNHEY, CDR2 SVGAGI. This CDR3 is built from 12 residues. The CDR3 region has the DNA TGTGCCAGCAGTTTTGGTCGGGGGGAGCTGTTTTTT. As protein: CASSFGRGELFF.

V is TRBV25-1 and J is TRBJ1-1, with D uncertain. The CDR3 runs to 15 residues. V lost 1 base and J 2 bases, leaving 11 bases between the germline ends. The germline V gene encodes CDR1 MGHDK and CDR2 SYGVNS. CDR3 region: CASSEFTGINTEAFF. The CDR3 DNA reads as TGTGCCAGCAGTGAATTCACCGGGATAAACACTGAAGCTTTCTTT.

V is TRBV19 and J is TRBJ2-3; TRBD2 might be the D (6 bases). Germline V gene data show CDR1 as LNHDA and CDR2 as SQIVND (reference sequence). The ends were cut back, 5 bases at V and 0 bases at J, with 12 bases in the middle. This CDR3 has 15 amino acids. CDR3 DNA sequence: TGTGCCAGTAGTGCGACTAGAACTAGCACAGATACGCAGTATTTT. Protein sequence: CASSATRTSTDTQYF.

CDR3 DNA sequence: TGTGCCAGCAGCCCTTCTAGCGTCGGTACGCAGTATTTT. Its translation: CASSPSSVGTQYF. V is TRBV14 and J is TRBJ2-3; TRBD2 is a possible D gene (6 bases). This CDR3 region has 13 residues. Trimming stripped 4 bases from V and 8 bases from J, with 13 bases between. Germline-derived CDR1 and CDR2 are SGHDN and FVKESK.

This clone has more than one count but fewer than ten. The CDR3 region has the DNA TGTGCCAGCGGAATATCAGGGATCGGCACTGAAGCTTTCTTT. It specifies CASGISGIGTEAFF. The chain links TRBV6-5 to TRBJ1-1; the D gene is possibly TRBD1 (5 bases). Deletions cut 8 bases from V and 4 bases from J, with 17 bases between. The CDR3 consists of 14 residues. Germline CDR1 reads MNHEY; CDR2 reads SVGAGI.

The V gene is TRBV5-5, the J gene TRBJ1-2, with 10 bases fitting TRBD1. CDR3 length equals 14 residues. Germline CDR1 is SGHKS and CDR2 is YYEKEE (reference sequence). The V and J ends lost 4 bases and 4 bases, in that order; junction bases with no gene match: 4. Here the CDR3 reads CASSQWDRGYGYTF. The CDR3 region has the DNA TGTGCCAGCAGCCAGTGGGACAGGGGCTATGGCTACACCTTC.

The rearrangement uses TRBV5-1 and TRBJ2-3, with 8 bases identical to TRBD2. CDR1 and CDR2 (germline): SGHRS, YFSETQ. After removal of 3 bases from V and 0 bases from J, the junction contained 6 bases not matched to a gene. The CDR3 is 16 amino acids. CDR3 in amino acids: CASSWGAGVSTDTQYF. CDR3 nucleotide sequence: TGCGCCAGCAGCTGGGGAGCGGGAGTTAGCACAGATACGCAGTATTTT.

The J gene is TRBJ2-7, the V gene TRBV5-1; D gene ambiguous. The CDR3 contains 15 residues. V dropped 0 bases and J dropped 0 bases, with 10 bases sitting between them. The germline V gene has CDR1 SGHRS and CDR2 YFSETQ. CDR3 nucleotide sequence: TGCGCCAGCAGCTTGGAGGTAGCTTACTCCTACGAGCAGTACTTC. It is translated as CASSLEVAYSYEQYF.

The rearrangement joins TRBV15 to TRBJ1-1; the D gene is possibly TRBD1 (6 bases). The V gene lost 3 bases and the J gene lost 1 base, with 9 bases spanning the gap. CDR3 length equals 14 residues. The V gene's germline CDR1 is LNHNV and CDR2 YYDKDF (reference sequence). In DNA form, the CDR3 reads TGTGCCACCAGCAGGGACAGAAGGAACACTGAAGCTTTCTTT. Amino acid sequence: CATSRDRRNTEAFF.

The chain has TRBV9 and TRBJ1-3, with D unclear. The germline V and J ends were trimmed by 1 base and 0 bases, with 20 bases remaining between them. CDR1 and CDR2 (germline): SGDLS, YYNGEE. This CDR3 contains 19 residues. The CDR3 reads CASSVTPMSRVYSGNTIYF. DNA for the CDR3: TGTGCCAGCAGCGTAACCCCGATGTCGAGGGTCTACTCTGGAAACACCATATATTTT.

The V gene is TRBV19, the J gene TRBJ1-2; tentatively, D is TRBD1 (5 bases). Deletions cut 3 bases from V and 6 bases from J, with 17 bases between. This CDR3 region has 15 residues. Looked up from germline, CDR1 is LNHDA and CDR2 is SQIVND (reference sequence). CDR3 DNA sequence: TGTGCCAGTAGTATCTTTACAGGCCCCCATGATGGCTACACCTTC. Translating it yields CASSIFTGPHDGYTF. The full variable domain, rest sourced from reference TRBV19 and TRBJ1-2, is DGGITQSPKYLFRKEGQNVTLSCEQNLNHDAMYWYRQDPGQGLRLIYYSQIVNDFQKGDIAEGYSVSREKKESFPLTVTSAQKNPTAFYLCASSIFTGPHDGYTFGSGTRLTVV.